A single sample gave rise to the 26 T cell receptor beta chains below, sequenced in a study of blood T cell repertoires in COVID-19. The repertoire was sequenced with immunoSEQ multiplex PCR; TCRdb's copy has only in-frame clones and lacks some. The table lists approximately 220,000 clones, under 90% of them singletons. Source material: PBMCs or T cells enriched from blood (not recorded which). These receptors all come from a woman between 50 and 59 years old who had been exposed to COVID-19.

This clone has just one count. The chain recombines TRBV10-3 with TRBJ1-4; 8 nucleotides line up with TRBD1. Germline CDR1 ENHRY, CDR2 SYGVKD. J gave up 5 bases and V 0 bases, and 8 bases lay outside the gene matches. The CDR3 covers 17 residues. The CDR3 reads CAISESAGGLGNEKLFF. The CDR3 nucleotides read TGTGCCATCAGTGAGTCGGCAGGGGGCCTTGGGAATGAAAAACTGTTTTTT.

This rearrangement joins TRBV5-1 to TRBJ2-2; 7 bases are shared with TRBD1. CDR1 SGHRS and CDR2 YFSETQ come from the germline V gene. This CDR3 comprises 15 residues. The J segment lost 6 bases and the V segment lost 2 bases, leaving 7 bases of the junction unmatched. In DNA form, the CDR3 reads TGCGCCAGCAGCTTCCCGCAGGGGGTGTCCGGGGAGCTGTTTTTT. Protein: CASSFPQGVSGELFF.

The gene calls are TRBV7-6 and TRBJ1-2; 7 bases fit TRBD1. Germline V gene data show CDR1 as SGHVS and CDR2 as FNYEAQ. The CDR3 is 15 amino acids. V lost 1 base and J lost 2; bases outside the gene matches: 4. In nucleotides, the CDR3 is TGTGCCAGCAGCTTAGAGTCAGGGGGAAACTATGGCTACACCTTC. Its translation is CASSLESGGNYGYTF.

The chain is built from TRBV29-1 and TRBJ2-7, with no clear D. The V end lost 3 bases, the J end lost 3 bases, and 12 bases lay between the germline ends. The CDR3 totals 13 residues. Germline CDR1 and CDR2: SQVTM and ANQGSEA. The CDR3 spells CSVEGQPFYEQYF. CDR3 in DNA: TGCAGCGTTGAGGGCCAGCCCTTCTACGAGCAGTACTTC.

This sequence joins TRBV28 and TRBJ1-5, with D possibly TRBD1 on 5 matching bases. CDR3 length: 13 residues. Germline lookup yields CDR1 MDHEN and CDR2 SYDVKM. V was cut by 5 bases and J by 6 bases, with 11 bases left in between. CDR3 nucleotides: TGTGCCAGCAGTCGACCGGGGGGTCAGCCCCAGCATTTT. Translation gives CASSRPGGQPQHF.

This clone has only a few counts. Other DNA sequences in this specimen translate into the identical CDR3. CDR3 sequence reads: CASSESGRGQETQYF. DNA for the CDR3: TGCGCCAGCAGTGAGTCGGGCAGGGGGCAAGAGACCCAGTACTTC. V and J are TRBV10-1 and TRBJ2-5; 7 bases fit TRBD1. CDR3 size: 15 residues. J gave up 2 bases and V 0 bases, and 3 bases lay outside the gene matches. Germline V gene lookup returns CDR1 WNHNN and CDR2 SYGVQD (reference sequence).

In its sample, this clone was seen a few times. The rearrangement uses TRBV18 and TRBJ1-3; D is possibly TRBD1 (6 bases). The CDR3 length is 16 residues. Germline V lookup: CDR1 KGHSH, CDR2 LQKENI. V was pared by 6 bases and J by 1 base, with 16 bases between. Here the CDR3 reads CASSSSGTKSGNTIYF. In DNA, the CDR3 is TGTGCCAGCTCGTCCTCCGGGACAAAGTCTGGAAACACCATATATTTT.

J is TRBJ2-1 and V is TRBV7-9; TRBD1 agrees at 8 bases. CDR3 size: 14 residues. Germline-derived CDR1 and CDR2 are SEHNR and FQNEAQ (reference sequence). V lost 6 bases and J lost 0; bases outside the gene matches: 1. The DNA for the CDR3 is TGTGCCAGCAGGGGACAGGTCTCCTACAATGAGCAGTTCTTC. Its translation: CASRGQVSYNEQFF. Full variable domain (rest looked up from reference TRBV7-9 and TRBJ2-1): DTGVSQNPRHKITKRGQNVTFRCDPISEHNRLYWYRQTLGQGPEFLTYFQNEAQLEKSRLLSDRFSAERPKGSFSTLEIQRTEQGDSAMYLCASRGQVSYNEQFFGPGTRLTVL.

The DNA for the CDR3 is TGTGCCAGCAGCGCGGGACAGGGGGTCCCTACACGCATTGAGCAGTTCTTC. Amino acid sequence: CASSAGQGVPTRIEQFF. The chain employs TRBV5-4 and TRBJ2-1, with TRBD1 matching over 11 bases. After removal of 4 bases from V and 9 bases from J, the junction contained 15 bases not matched to a gene. This CDR3 is 17 amino acids long. The germline V gene encodes CDR1 SGHNT and CDR2 YYREEE (reference sequence).

The chain uses TRBV5-8 and TRBJ2-3; TRBD1 aligns across 9 bases. J lost 3 bases, V lost 4 bases, and 6 bases had no gene match. The CDR3 sequence is 15 residues long. From germline, CDR1 is SGHTS and CDR2 YDEGEE. CDR3 region: CASSGGQGRTDTQYF. The CDR3 region has the DNA TGTGCCAGCAGCGGAGGACAGGGGAGGACAGATACGCAGTATTTT.

In nucleotides, the CDR3 is TGTGCCAGCAGTCCCCTGGCTAGAGGCGCCGGGGAGCTGTTTTTT. Residues: CASSPLARGAGELFF. The chain has TRBV28 and TRBJ2-2; D ambiguous. Trimming removed 5 bases from V and 6 bases from J, with 16 bases in between. Looked up from germline, CDR1 is MDHEN and CDR2 is SYDVKM. This CDR3 has 15 amino acids.

The chain uses TRBV4-2 and TRBJ1-1; unclear D gene. Trimming pared 0 bases from V and 2 bases from J, leaving 10 bases between. CDR3 length equals 15 residues. Per germline, CDR1 LGHNA and CDR2 YNFKEQ. The CDR3 DNA is TGTGCCAGCAGCCAAGATTGGGCAGACAACACTGAAGCTTTCTTT. Protein sequence: CASSQDWADNTEAFF.

The chain recombines TRBV6-5 with TRBJ1-4, with 8 bases matching TRBD1. This CDR3 is built from 12 residues. Germline V gives CDR1 MNHEY, CDR2 SVGAGI. V shed 6 bases, J shed 10 bases, and the junction held 4 bases outside the gene matches. CDR3 sequence reads: CASRNDRGKLFF. CDR3 coding DNA: TGTGCCAGCAGGAACGACAGGGGAAAACTGTTTTTT.

Concerning this clone itself: At one end the junction does not follow the germline gene, possibly because of a read error. The CDR3 coding sequence is TGTGCCAGCAGTTTACAGATGGACTACGGCTACACCTTC. Amino acids: CASSLQMDYGYTF. V is TRBV28 and J is TRBJ1-2; unclear D gene. The V gene's germline CDR1 is MDHEN and CDR2 SYDVKM. The CDR3 totals 13 residues.

The chain joins TRBV6-5 to TRBJ1-1, with a weak D call TRBD1 (6 bases). V gave up 5 bases and J gave up 3 bases, with 7 bases separating them. Germline V gene lookup returns CDR1 MNHEY and CDR2 SVGAGI. This CDR3 is 12 amino acids long. CDR3 DNA: TGTGCCAGCAGTCGGACAGACACTGAAGCTTTCTTT. Amino acid sequence: CASSRTDTEAFF.

The rearrangement links TRBV12-5 to TRBJ1-5; unclear D gene. V lost 5 bases, J lost 6 bases, and 11 bases lay in between. The CDR3 is 13 residues long. Germline V gene data show CDR1 as LGHNT and CDR2 as FRNRAP. CDR3 protein: CASGEGGSQPQHF. The CDR3 coding sequence is TGTGCTAGTGGTGAAGGCGGGAGTCAGCCCCAGCATTTT.

This clone appeared many times. This chain connects TRBV6-5 to TRBJ1-5; D not certain. Trimming pared 0 bases from V and 0 bases from J, leaving 6 bases between. CDR3 length: 15 residues. The germline gives CDR1 MNHEY, CDR2 SVGAGI. This CDR3 is CASSYSGSSNQPQHF. DNA of the CDR3: TGTGCCAGCAGTTACTCGGGCAGTAGCAATCAGCCCCAGCATTTT.

The V call is TRBV11-3, the J call TRBJ2-6; D call uncertain. CDR1 SGHNT and CDR2 YENEEA come from the germline V gene. Trimming removed 5 bases from V and 4 bases from J, with 12 bases in between. The CDR3 totals 15 residues. Written as DNA, the CDR3 is TGTGCCAGCAGCCATGGAGTATCCGGGGCCAACGTCCTGACTTTC. It translates to CASSHGVSGANVLTF.

This clone has more than one count but fewer than ten. The CDR3 reads CASSLGQGNSPLHF. CDR3 coding DNA: TGCGCCAGCAGCCTCGGACAGGGGAATTCACCCCTCCACTTT. V and J are TRBV4-3 and TRBJ1-6; 9 bases are a match to TRBD1. This CDR3 is built from 14 residues. V lost 4 bases, J lost 7 bases, and 2 bases stayed unmatched. Germline CDR1 is LGHNA and CDR2 is YSLEER.

This clone showed up just a few times. This same CDR3 is encoded by further DNA sequences in the sample. The genes are TRBV30 and TRBJ1-1; no firm D call. The CDR3 is made up of 12 amino acids. CDR1 is GTSNPN, CDR2 SVGIG, per germline (reference sequence). V lost 3 bases and J lost 1, with 6 bases in between. The CDR3 coding sequence is TGTGCCTGGAGCCCCCAGAACACTGAAGCTTTCTTT. It translates to CAWSPQNTEAFF.

This clone appeared a few times. This same CDR3 is encoded by further DNA sequences in the sample. This chain joins TRBV28 and TRBJ2-3, with TRBD2 matching over 7 bases. This CDR3 is 15 amino acids long. The V segment lost 8 bases and the J segment 2 bases; nucleotides outside the gene matches: 10. Per germline, CDR1 MDHEN and CDR2 SYDVKM. CDR3 in DNA: TGTGCCAGCTCTCCCCCTAGCGGCCTCACAGATACGCAGTATTTT. Its translation: CASSPPSGLTDTQYF.

The chain combines TRBV15 with TRBJ1-2, with 7 bases that match TRBD1. The V gene's germline CDR1 is LNHNV and CDR2 YYDKDF (reference sequence). The CDR3 is 13 amino acids. After removal of 6 bases from V and 8 bases from J, the junction contained 9 bases not matched to a gene. CDR3 region: CATSPGRGQGYTF. CDR3 sequence (DNA): TGTGCCACCAGTCCCGGTCGGGGACAGGGCTACACCTTC.

This clone came up a few times. J is TRBJ2-2 and V is TRBV30, with D perhaps matching TRBD1 (6 bases). The ends were cut back, 1 base at V and 6 bases at J, with 15 bases in the middle. CDR1 is GTSNPN and CDR2 is SVGIG in the germline V gene (reference sequence). The CDR3 runs 15 residues. CDR3 coding DNA: TGTGCCTGGAGTGACCAGGGGAGAAATCCCGGGGAGCTGTTTTTT. It specifies CAWSDQGRNPGELFF.

The chain carries TRBV24-1 and TRBJ2-7; TRBD2 agrees at 8 bases. This CDR3 spans 15 amino acids. Germline V lookup: CDR1 KGHDR, CDR2 SFDVKD. J was trimmed by 5 bases and V by 4 bases; bases with no gene match: 9. Here the CDR3 reads CATSDPGGAVDEQYF. DNA of the CDR3: TGTGCCACCAGTGACCCCGGGGGGGCCGTCGACGAGCAGTACTTC.

The chain carries TRBV10-3 and TRBJ1-2; D is undetermined. CDR1 is ENHRY and CDR2 is SYGVKD in the germline V gene. The CDR3 covers 16 residues. Trimming pared 4 bases from V and 5 bases from J, leaving 20 bases between. DNA for the CDR3: TGTGCCATCAGTGCCTCCGCGGGCAGGTTTTTATATGGCTACACCTTC. Translation: CAISASAGRFLYGYTF.

The chain joins TRBV11-2 to TRBJ1-1, with 9 bases that match TRBD1. Germline CDR1 is SGHAT and CDR2 is FQNNGV. V gave up 6 bases and J gave up 6 bases; unmatched junction bases: 5. The CDR3 is made up of 13 amino acids. The CDR3 DNA reads TGTGCCAGCAGTGGACAGGGGTGGGCTGAAGCTTTCTTT. Encoded protein: CASSGQGWAEAFF.